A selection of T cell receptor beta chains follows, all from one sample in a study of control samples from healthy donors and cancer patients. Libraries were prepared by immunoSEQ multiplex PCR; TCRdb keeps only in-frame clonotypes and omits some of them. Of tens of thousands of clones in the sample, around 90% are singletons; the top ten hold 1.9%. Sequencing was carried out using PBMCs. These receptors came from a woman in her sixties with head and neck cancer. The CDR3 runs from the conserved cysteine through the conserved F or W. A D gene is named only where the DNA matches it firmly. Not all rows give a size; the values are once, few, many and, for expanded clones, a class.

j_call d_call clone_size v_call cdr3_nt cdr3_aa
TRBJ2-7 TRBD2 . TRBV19 TGTGCCAGTAGTCCGCCCCCTAGCGGAAAGAACGAGCAGTACTTC CASSPPPSGKNEQYF
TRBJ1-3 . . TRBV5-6 TGTGCCAGCAGCGCAAGACAGAGACTCTCTGGAAACACCATATATTTT CASSARQRLSGNTIYF
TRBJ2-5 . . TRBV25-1 TGTGCCAGCAGTTCGGCGCCTCAAGAGACCCAGTACTTC CASSSAPQETQYF
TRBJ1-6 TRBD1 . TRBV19 TGTGCCAGTAGGGAGACAGGGGAAAGCTATAATTCACCCCTCCACTTT CASRETGESYNSPLHF
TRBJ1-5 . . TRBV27 . CASSLSSGRGGGQPQHF
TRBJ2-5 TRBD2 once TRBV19 TGTGCCAGTAGGTCAGCGGGGAAAGGGCAAGAGACCCAGTACTTC CASRSAGKGQETQYF
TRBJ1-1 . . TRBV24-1 TGTGCCACCAGAGGGGTGGGCACTGAAGCTTTCTTT CATRGVGTEAFF
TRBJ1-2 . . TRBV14 TGTGCCAGCAGCCAGTCCCGGACACCCTATGGCTACACCTTC CASSQSRTPYGYTF
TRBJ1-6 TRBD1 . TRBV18 TGTGCCAGCTCAGAACGGGGGACAGGGGATTCACCCCTCCACTTT CASSERGTGDSPLHF
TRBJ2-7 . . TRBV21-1 TGTGCCAGCAGCAAAGAAAGGGACCACGAGCAGTACTTC CASSKERDHEQYF
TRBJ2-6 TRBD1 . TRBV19 TGTGCCAGTAAAGACGACAGGGCTGGGGCCAACGTCCTGACTTTC CASKDDRAGANVLTF
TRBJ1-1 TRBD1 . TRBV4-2 TGTGCCAGCAGCCAAGATCAGGACAGGGTTACTGAAGCTTTCTTT CASSQDQDRVTEAFF
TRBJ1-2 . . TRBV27 TGTGCCACCCTAGGGGGGTATGGCTACACCTTC CATLGGYGYTF
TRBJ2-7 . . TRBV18 TGTGCCAGCTCACCCGGGACCCTCCTGGAGGAGCAGTACTTC CASSPGTLLEEQYF
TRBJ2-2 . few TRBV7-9 TGTGCCAGCATCGACGAATACTTTGGAAACACCGGGGAGCTGTTTTTT CASIDEYFGNTGELFF
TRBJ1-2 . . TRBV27 TGTGCCAGCAGTTTTGAGGGGACGCCTTCCTATGGCTACACCTTC CASSFEGTPSYGYTF
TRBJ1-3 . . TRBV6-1 TGTGCCAGCAGTGAGGGCCGCCGCGGGGGGAACACCATATATTTT CASSEGRRGGNTIYF
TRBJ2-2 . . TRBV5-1 TGCGCCAGCAGCTTGGTGTCAGGGACGGTTTCCCGACCGTGGGAGCTGTTTTTT CASSLVSGTVSRPWELFF
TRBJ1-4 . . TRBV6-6 TGTGCCAGCAGTTACACCGGAGGCCGCAACTGGTTTTTT CASSYTGGRNWFF
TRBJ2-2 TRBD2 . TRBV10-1 TGCGCCAGCAGTGAGCTAGCGGGAGCCTTTACCGGGGAGCTGTTTTTT CASSELAGAFTGELFF
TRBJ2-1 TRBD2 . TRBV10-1 TGCGCCAGCAGCATAGCGGGATTCTCCTACAATGAGCAGTTCTTC CASSIAGFSYNEQFF
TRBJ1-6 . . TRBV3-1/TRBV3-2 TGTGCCAGCAGCCAACGGGACAAGGGAAATTCACCCCTCCACTTT CASSQRDKGNSPLHF
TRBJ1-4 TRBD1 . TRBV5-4 TGTGCCAGCAGCAACAGTTACAGGGGGCAAGAAAAACTGTTTTTT CASSNSYRGQEKLFF
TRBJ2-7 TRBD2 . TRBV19 TGTGCCAGTAGTCCAAGGACGGGAGGCGGCGAGCAGTACTTC CASSPRTGGGEQYF
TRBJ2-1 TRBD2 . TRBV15 TGTGCCACCAGCAGAGGACTAGCGGGAGGGGTATCCTACAATGAGCAGTTCTTC CATSRGLAGGVSYNEQFF
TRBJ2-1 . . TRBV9 TGTGCCAGCAGCGGGGGCGGCGGGTGGTACAATGAGCAGTTCTTC CASSGGGGWYNEQFF
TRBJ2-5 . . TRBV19 TGTGCCAGTAGTATGGTGGGATCCCTAAAAGAGACCCAGTACTTC CASSMVGSLKETQYF
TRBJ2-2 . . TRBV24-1 TGTGCCACCAGTGAGGCCACCGGGGAGCTGTTTTTT CATSEATGELFF
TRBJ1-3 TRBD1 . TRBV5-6 TGTGCCAGCAGCTTGGGCCTACAGGGGCCGTTAAACACCATATATTTT CASSLGLQGPLNTIYF
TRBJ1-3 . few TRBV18 TGTGCCAGCTCACCACAGGGAAACACCATATATTTT CASSPQGNTIYF
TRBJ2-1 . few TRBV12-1 TGTGCCAGCAGCCTACCGTGGTCCGGGAGCTCCTACAATGAGCAGTTCTTC CASSLPWSGSSYNEQFF
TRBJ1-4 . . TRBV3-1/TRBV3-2 TGTGCCAGCAGCCTACAGTCGGGCGGTAAACTGTTTTTT CASSLQSGGKLFF
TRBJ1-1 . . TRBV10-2 TGCGCCAGCAGTGTAAAACAGGATAACTCCGAAGCTTTCTTT CASSVKQDNSEAFF
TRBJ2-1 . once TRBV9 TGTGCCAGCAGCGTCGGCAGGAACAATGAGCAGTTCTTC CASSVGRNNEQFF
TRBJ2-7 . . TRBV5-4 TGTGCCAGCAGCGAAGTCGGGGCCGGCTCCTACGAGCAGTACTTC CASSEVGAGSYEQYF
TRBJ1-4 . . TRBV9 TGTGCCAGCTCCATCCGGGACCGCCCTAATGAAAAACTGTTTTTT CASSIRDRPNEKLFF
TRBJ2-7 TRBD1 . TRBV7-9 TGTGCCAGCAGCGAGACAGGGGGCCGGGACGAGCAGTACTTC CASSETGGRDEQYF
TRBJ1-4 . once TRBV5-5 TGTGCCAGCAGCCGGCGGAGTGTGGGGCGTGGGGATAATGAAAAACTGTTTTTT CASSRRSVGRGDNEKLFF
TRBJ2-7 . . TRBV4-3 TGCGCCAGCAGCCAAGATGTAACGGGTTCCAGGGAGCAGTACTTC CASSQDVTGSREQYF
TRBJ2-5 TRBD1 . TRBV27 TGTGCCAGCGGACAGGGGGCCGGAAACCCAAGTCGGGAGACCCAGTACTTC CASGQGAGNPSRETQYF
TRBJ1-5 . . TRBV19 TGTGCCAGTAGTATCTTTAGCGAGCGGCCCCAGCATTTT CASSIFSERPQHF
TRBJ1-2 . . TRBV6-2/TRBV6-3 TGTGCCAGCAGTTACCCAGGGCTGGGCTACACCTTC CASSYPGLGYTF
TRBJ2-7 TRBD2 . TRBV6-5 TGTGCCAGCAGTTCGGATAGGACTAGCGGTTCCTACGAGCAGTACTTC CASSSDRTSGSYEQYF
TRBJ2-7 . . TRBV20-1 TGCAGTGCTAGAGATGTCTACGAGCAGTACTTC CSARDVYEQYF
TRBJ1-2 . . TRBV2 TGTGCCAGCAGTGCCTCGGGGGCCGTCTATGGCTACACCTTC CASSASGAVYGYTF
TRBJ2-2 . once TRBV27 TGTGCCAGCAGTTACTTTGGGGGCTACAACACCGGGGAGCTGTTTTTT CASSYFGGYNTGELFF
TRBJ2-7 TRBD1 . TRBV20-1 TGCAGTGCTAGTGGAGGACAGGTATACGAGCAGTACTTC CSASGGQVYEQYF
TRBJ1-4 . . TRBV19 TGTGCCAGTAGTATACAGACAACTAATGAAAAACTGTTTTTT CASSIQTTNEKLFF
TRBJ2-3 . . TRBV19 TGTGCCAGTAGTATAAGCGGGACAGCAGATACGCAGTATTTT CASSISGTADTQYF
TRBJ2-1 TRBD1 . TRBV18 TGTGCCAGCTCACCCGGGACAGGGGGCTGGGATGAGCAGTTCTTC CASSPGTGGWDEQFF
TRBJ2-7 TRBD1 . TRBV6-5 TGTGCCAGCAGTACTTGGACAGGGGTCTACGAGCAGTACTTC CASSTWTGVYEQYF